One and the same sample provided the 29 T cell receptor beta chains below, sequenced in a study of T cell responses to AZD1222 COVID-19 vaccine. Libraries were prepared by immunoSEQ multiplex PCR; TCRdb keeps only in-frame clonotypes and omits some of them. The sample lists more than 85,000 clones; approximately 87% were seen once. The sequences come from peripheral blood, collected on day 0 of AZD1222 vaccination. These receptor sequences come from an adult in good health.

V gene TRBV5-5 combines with J gene TRBJ1-6; tentatively, D is TRBD1 (5 bases). V was shortened by 1 base and J by 8 bases, with 13 bases between the two germline ends. The CDR3 has 15 residues. Germline V lookup: CDR1 SGHKS, CDR2 YYEKEE (reference sequence). The CDR3 DNA sequence: TGTGCCAGCAGCTTGTTAGGGGAGAAGGATTCACCCCTCCACTTT. Translation: CASSLLGEKDSPLHF. Full variable domain (outside the CDR3, taken from reference TRBV5-5 and TRBJ1-6): DAGVTQSPTHLIKTRGQQVTLRCSPISGHKSVSWYQQVLGQGPQFIFQYYEKEERGRGNFPDRFSARQFPNYSSELNVNALLLGDSALYLCASSLLGEKDSPLHFGNGTRLTVT.

The chain links TRBV3-1 (or the pseudogene TRBV3-2) to TRBJ1-5; possible D gene TRBD1, 5 bases. Trimming cost V 2 bases and J 4 bases, with 9 bases left between them. The germline gives CDR1 LGHDT, CDR2 YNNKEL (reference sequence). The CDR3 has 14 amino acids. The CDR3 here is CASSQQGRNQPQHF. In nucleotides, the CDR3 is TGTGCCAGCAGCCAACAGGGCAGGAATCAGCCCCAGCATTTT.

The rearrangement uses TRBV7-6 and TRBJ1-2; D may be TRBD1 (6 bases). Trimming cost V 5 bases and J 7 bases, with 29 bases left between them. In germline, CDR1 is SGHVS, CDR2 FNYEAQ. The CDR3 covers 18 residues. The CDR3 loop reads CASSPGVPGTHPASGYTF. The CDR3 nucleotides read TGTGCCAGCAGCCCGGGGGTCCCCGGGACACACCCCGCGAGTGGCTACACCTTC. Drawing the rest from reference TRBV7-6 and TRBJ1-2, the complete variable domain is GAGVSQSPRYKVTKRGQDVALRCDPISGHVSLYWYRQALGQGPEFLTYFNYEAQQDKSGLPNDRFSAERPEGSISTLTIQRTEQRDSAMYRCASSPGVPGTHPASGYTFGSGTRLTVV.

J is TRBJ2-5 and V is TRBV7-3, with D tentatively TRBD1 (6 bases). The length of the CDR3 is 15 residues. The ends were cut back, 6 bases at V and 3 bases at J, with 17 bases in the middle. Germline CDR1 SGHTA, CDR2 FQGTGA. CDR3 sequence (DNA): TGTGCCAGCAGTCTAAACCCACAGGGAGAAGAGACCCAGTACTTC. Translation gives CASSLNPQGEETQYF.

This clone is a singleton in its sample. The chain carries TRBV19 and TRBJ1-5, with a possible D match to TRBD1 (6 bases). V was clipped by 3 bases and J by 3 bases, with 15 bases between them. This CDR3 has 16 residues. In germline, CDR1 is LNHDA, CDR2 SQIVND (reference sequence). CDR3 region: CASSISGASDNQPQHF. CDR3 sequence (DNA): TGTGCCAGTAGTATTTCAGGGGCGAGCGACAATCAGCCCCAGCATTTT.

This rearrangement joins TRBV5-1 to TRBJ2-7; 8 nucleotides agree with TRBD1. Germline-derived CDR1 and CDR2 are SGHRS and YFSETQ. The CDR3 covers 15 residues. The V and J ends lost 3 bases and 4 bases, in that order; junction bases with no gene match: 9. The CDR3 DNA reads TGCGCCAGCAGCTGGGGGACAGGCGGGGTTTACGAGCAGTACTTC. Translated, it gives CASSWGTGGVYEQYF.

The rearrangement uses TRBV18 and TRBJ2-7, with 8 bases that match TRBD1. The germline V gene encodes CDR1 KGHSH and CDR2 LQKENI. The V and J ends lost 3 bases and 2 bases, in that order; junction bases with no gene match: 9. The CDR3 is made up of 16 amino acids. The CDR3 DNA follows: TGTGCCAGCTCACCCGACTTGCAGGGGGCGACCTACGAGCAGTACTTC. Its translation is CASSPDLQGATYEQYF.

Only a few counts were recorded for this clone. This chain connects TRBV5-1 to TRBJ1-3; D unclear. This CDR3 region has 14 residues. V was shortened by 0 bases and J by 3 bases, with 7 bases between the two germline ends. Germline V lookup: CDR1 SGHRS, CDR2 YFSETQ. CDR3: CASSLVGSGNTIYF. The CDR3 bases are TGCGCCAGCAGCTTGGTGGGGAGTGGAAACACCATATATTTT.

The chain combines TRBV7-8 with TRBJ2-7; 8 bases line up with TRBD1. Germline values: CDR1 SGHVS, CDR2 FQNEAQ. V trimming: 5 bases; J trimming: 4 bases; junction bases outside the gene matches: 10. This CDR3 spans 15 amino acids. CDR3 sequence (DNA): TGTGCCAGCAGCAGAACAGGGGGAACAAGATACGAGCAGTACTTC. This sequence encodes CASSRTGGTRYEQYF.

The chain joins TRBV19 to TRBJ1-6; possibly TRBD1 for D (6 bases). Germline assignment: CDR1 LNHDA and CDR2 SQIVND (reference sequence). The CDR3 runs to 15 residues. Trimming took 3 bases from V and 7 from J, leaving 13 bases between them. In nucleotides, the CDR3 is TGTGCCAGTAGTATTTTGGGGGCAGCCAATTCACCCCTCCACTTT. Translation gives CASSILGAANSPLHF.

This chain uses TRBV5-4 with TRBJ1-2; D might be TRBD1 (6 bases). CDR1 and CDR2 (germline): SGHNT, YYREEE (reference sequence). V shed 4 bases and J shed 4 bases, with 17 bases lying between them. CDR3 length: 15 residues. CDR3 in amino acids: CASSPGQAEVYGYTF. The CDR3 region has the DNA TGTGCCAGCAGCCCGGGACAAGCCGAGGTCTATGGCTACACCTTC.

This chain joins TRBV19 and TRBJ1-5; D remains ambiguous. Germline-derived CDR1 and CDR2 are LNHDA and SQIVND (reference sequence). CDR3 length: 14 residues. The V gene lost 7 bases and the J gene lost 3 bases, with 13 bases spanning the gap. CDR3 sequence (DNA): TGTGCCAGTACCGGAGGACGGGTCAATCAGCCCCAGCATTTT. Translation gives CASTGGRVNQPQHF. The full variable domain, with the rest looked up from reference TRBV19 and TRBJ1-5, is DGGITQSPKYLFRKEGQNVTLSCEQNLNHDAMYWYRQDPGQGLRLIYYSQIVNDFQKGDIAEGYSVSREKKESFPLTVTSAQKNPTAFYLCASTGGRVNQPQHFGDGTRLSIL.

This clone was observed once. The chain joins TRBV13 to TRBJ2-2; D gene uncertain. Germline assignment: CDR1 PRHDT and CDR2 FYEKMQ (reference sequence). The CDR3 is made up of 15 amino acids. Trimming removed 5 bases from V and 7 bases from J, with 17 bases in between. The CDR3 bases are TGTGCCAGCAGCACGTCGCCTATACCGGACGGGGAGCTGTTTTTT. Amino acid sequence: CASSTSPIPDGELFF.

V gene TRBV7-2 combines with J gene TRBJ2-7; D gene ambiguous. This CDR3 has 13 amino acids. Per germline, CDR1 SGHTA and CDR2 FQGNSA. The V gene lost 5 bases and the J gene lost 2 bases, with 10 bases spanning the gap. CDR3 sequence (DNA): TGTGCCAGCAGCACTCCCCCCGCCTACGAGCAGTACTTC. Protein product: CASSTPPAYEQYF. Drawing the rest from reference TRBV7-2 and TRBJ2-7, the complete variable domain is GAGVSQSPSNKVTEKGKDVELRCDPISGHTALYWYRQSLGQGLEFLIYFQGNSAPDKSGLPSDRFSAERTGGSVSTLTIQRTQQEDSAVYLCASSTPPAYEQYFGPGTRLTVT.

The chain links TRBV9 to TRBJ1-4, with D possibly being TRBD1 (5 bases). Germline loops: CDR1 SGDLS, CDR2 YYNGEE. Trimming shortened V by 1 base and J by 2 bases, and 9 bases separated the two germline ends. The CDR3 covers 15 residues. Here the CDR3 reads CASSVLGVTNEKLFF. The CDR3 nucleotides are TGTGCCAGCAGCGTACTGGGGGTCACTAATGAAAAACTGTTTTTT. Together with reference TRBV9 and TRBJ1-4, the CDR3 gives the full variable domain: DSGVTQTPKHLITATGQRVTLRCSPRSGDLSVYWYQQSLDQGLQFLIQYYNGEERAKGNILERFSAQQFPDLHSELNLSSLELGDSALYFCASSVLGVTNEKLFFGSGTQLSVL.

Worth noting for this clone: Other DNA sequences in this sample translate to the same CDR3. The chain carries TRBV7-9 and TRBJ1-6, with D perhaps TRBD1 (6 bases). CDR1 and CDR2 (germline): SEHNR, FQNEAQ (reference sequence). Trimming pared 5 bases from V and 10 bases from J, leaving 12 bases between. The CDR3 sequence is 13 residues long. CDR3 sequence: CASSLEGGSPLHF. As DNA, the CDR3 is TGTGCCAGCAGCCTCGAGGGGGGATCACCCCTCCACTTT.

The gene calls are TRBV5-1 and TRBJ1-3, with 8 bases fitting TRBD1. There are 18 residues in the CDR3. Unmatched junction bases numbered 10, after V lost 2 bases and J lost 0 bases. CDR1 SGHRS and CDR2 YFSETQ come from the germline V gene. The CDR3: CASSFYRTGSASGNTIYF. The CDR3 nucleotides read TGCGCCAGCAGCTTTTACCGGACAGGGTCGGCCTCTGGAAACACCATATATTTT.

This clone is a singleton in its sample. V is TRBV18 and J is TRBJ1-2; possible D gene TRBD1, 6 bases. V lost 4 bases to trimming and J lost 5 bases, with 11 bases between them. This CDR3 is 13 amino acids long. Per the germline V gene, CDR1 is KGHSH and CDR2 is LQKENI. CDR3 DNA: TGTGCCAGCTCACAGGACAGAGAGTATGGCTACACCTTC. Encoded protein: CASSQDREYGYTF. The complete variable domain, with remaining parts taken from reference TRBV18 and TRBJ1-2, reads NAGVMQNPRHLVRRRGQEARLRCSPMKGHSHVYWYRQLPEEGLKFMVYLQKENIIDESGMPKERFSAEFPKEGPSILRIQQVVRGDSAAYFCASSQDREYGYTFGSGTRLTVV.

CDR3 amino acids: CAIPLCGGRQETQYF. DNA of the CDR3: TGTGCCATCCCATTGTGCGGGGGCCGACAAGAGACCCAGTACTTC. The rearrangement uses TRBV9 and TRBJ2-5; a weak D match, TRBD2 (7 bases). This CDR3 region has 15 residues. Germline-derived CDR1 and CDR2 are SGDLS and YYNGEE. Trimming stripped 9 bases from V and 2 bases from J, with 20 bases between.

This sequence joins TRBV6-5 and TRBJ1-5; 10 bases map to TRBD1. The V and J ends lost 2 bases and 6 bases, in that order; junction bases with no gene match: 7. CDR3 length: 16 residues. Germline loops: CDR1 MNHEY, CDR2 SVGAGI. The CDR3: CASSYRTTGGGQPQHF. The DNA for the CDR3 is TGTGCCAGCAGTTACCGAACGACAGGGGGCGGTCAGCCCCAGCATTTT.

V usage is TRBV2 and J usage is TRBJ1-5; D is undetermined. The CDR3 has 14 amino acids. V lost 2 bases, J lost 2 bases, and 7 bases lay in between. The V gene's germline CDR1 is SNHLY and CDR2 FYNNEI. The CDR3 nucleotides read TGTGCCAGCAGTGAACAGAGCGGCAATCAGCCCCAGCATTTT. It yields the protein CASSEQSGNQPQHF.

V is TRBV7-9 and J is TRBJ1-5, with 8 bases aligning to TRBD1. CDR1 is SEHNR and CDR2 is FQNEAQ in the germline V gene (reference sequence). Unmatched junction bases numbered 9, after V lost 0 bases and J lost 2 bases. The CDR3 length is 18 residues. This CDR3 is CASSLAGRGQGGNQPQHF. The CDR3 DNA sequence: TGTGCCAGCAGCTTAGCCGGCAGGGGGCAAGGAGGCAATCAGCCCCAGCATTTT.

The chain has TRBV10-2 and TRBJ2-1, with no clear D. Trimming cost V 0 bases and J 6 bases, with 9 bases left between them. The CDR3 is 14 amino acids. The germline V gene has CDR1 WSHSY and CDR2 SAAADI. CDR3 DNA sequence: TGCGCCAGCAGTGAGTCTGCGCGGATCAATGAGCAGTTCTTC. This sequence encodes CASSESARINEQFF.

The chain has TRBV7-3 and TRBJ1-1; D gene unclear. CDR3 length: 14 residues. Germline assignment: CDR1 SGHTA and CDR2 FQGTGA. V was clipped by 2 bases and J by 3 bases, with 10 bases between them. The CDR3 reads CASSLEAGYTEAFF. CDR3 DNA sequence: TGTGCCAGCAGCTTAGAGGCAGGATACACTGAAGCTTTCTTT.

The chain links TRBV5-4 to TRBJ1-6, with TRBD1 as a possible D gene (5 bases). The CDR3 totals 16 residues. Germline V CDR1 and CDR2: SGHNT, YYREEE (reference sequence). V was shortened by 2 bases and J by 6 bases, with 15 bases between the two germline ends. Written as DNA, the CDR3 is TGTGCCAGCAGCTTACCACTCGGGAGGGGTAATTCACCCCTCCACTTT. This translates into CASSLPLGRGNSPLHF.

The chain has TRBV19 and TRBJ2-2; D gene uncertain. The CDR3 runs 14 residues. Germline loops: CDR1 LNHDA, CDR2 SQIVND (reference sequence). V lost 4 bases and J lost 2, with 8 bases in between. CDR3 region: CASSTSTNTGELFF. The CDR3 DNA reads TGTGCCAGTAGTACCTCAACAAACACCGGGGAGCTGTTTTTT.

This sequence joins TRBV4-1 and TRBJ1-5; D is undetermined. Germline CDR1 and CDR2: MGHRA and YSYEKL. The CDR3 extends over 16 amino acids. V shed 1 base and J shed 6 bases, with 16 bases lying between them. The DNA of the CDR3 is TGCGCCAGCAGCCAAGGAGGAGGGTTCTCCGGTCAGCCCCAGCATTTT. As protein: CASSQGGGFSGQPQHF.

The J gene is TRBJ2-7, the V gene TRBV5-4, with 13 bases that match TRBD2. The J call may be incorrect, as the DNA end agrees better with TRBJ2-5. The CDR3 totals 15 residues. Germline loops: CDR1 SGHNT, CDR2 YYREEE (reference sequence). The CDR3 loop reads CASSQRTSGGKTQYF. DNA of the CDR3: TGTGCCAGCAGCCAGAGGACTAGCGGGGGAAAGACCCAGTACTTC.

V usage is TRBV6-1 and J usage is TRBJ1-5; 7 bases fit TRBD1. The CDR3 has 15 amino acids. Germline trimming cut 0 bases from V and 4 bases from J; bases unmatched to any gene: 3. Per germline, CDR1 MNHNS and CDR2 SASEGT. CDR3 amino acids: CASSEAWTGNQPQHF. The CDR3 region has the DNA TGTGCCAGCAGTGAAGCCTGGACAGGTAATCAGCCCCAGCATTTT.